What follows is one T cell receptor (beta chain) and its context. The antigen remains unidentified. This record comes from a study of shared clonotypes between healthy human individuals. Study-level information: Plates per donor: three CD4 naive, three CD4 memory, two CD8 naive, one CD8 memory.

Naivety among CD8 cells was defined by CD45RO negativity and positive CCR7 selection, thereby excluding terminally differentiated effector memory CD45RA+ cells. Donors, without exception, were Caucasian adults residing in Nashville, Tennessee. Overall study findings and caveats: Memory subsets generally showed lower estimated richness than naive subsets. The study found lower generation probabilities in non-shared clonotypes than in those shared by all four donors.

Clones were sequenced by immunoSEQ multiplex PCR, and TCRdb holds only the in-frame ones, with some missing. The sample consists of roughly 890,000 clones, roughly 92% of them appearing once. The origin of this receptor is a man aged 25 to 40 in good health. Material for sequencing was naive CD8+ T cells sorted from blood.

The CDR3: CASSYPLGQTNTGELFF. The CDR3 DNA follows: TGTGCCAGCAGTTATCCCCTAGGACAGACGAACACCGGGGAGCTGTTTTTT. The gene calls are TRBV28 and TRBJ2-2; TRBD1 might be the D (6 bases). Germline lookup yields CDR1 MDHEN and CDR2 SYDVKM. V lost 4 bases and J 0 bases, leaving 15 bases between the germline ends. CDR3 length: 17 amino acids.